These 10 T cell receptor beta chains were sequenced from one sample in a study of cytomegalovirus exposure and HLA in healthy donors. The PCR was carried out with 60 Vbeta primers and 13 Jbeta primers. Sequencing used immunoSEQ multiplex PCR; TCRdb keeps in-frame clones, though not all of them. The table shows about 44,000 clones, with about nine tenths occurring only once. The sequenced sample consisted of PBMCs. All receptors derive from a woman aged 35 to 49 in good health and CMV-seropositive.

This chain connects TRBV28 to TRBJ2-5; D is possibly TRBD1 (5 bases). Deletions cut 10 bases from V and 2 bases from J, with 17 bases between. The CDR3 contains 14 residues. Germline V CDR1 and CDR2: MDHEN, SYDVKM. The CDR3 sequence: CATIPGLPQETQYF. The CDR3 region has the DNA TGTGCCACCATCCCAGGGTTACCTCAAGAGACCCAGTACTTC.

This clone was counted between two and nine times. J is TRBJ2-7 and V is TRBV5-6, with 10 positions matching TRBD2. With V trimmed by 5 bases and J by 0 bases, 8 bases remained unmatched. This CDR3 has 16 residues. The germline V gene encodes CDR1 SGHDT and CDR2 YYEEEE. The CDR3 loop reads CASSFPSGSYSYEQYF. In DNA, the CDR3 is TGTGCCAGCAGTTTCCCTAGCGGGAGCTACTCCTACGAGCAGTACTTC.

The chain links TRBV6-1 to TRBJ2-3, with 15 bases fitting TRBD2. The V and J ends lost 3 bases and 1 base, in that order; junction bases with no gene match: 8. There are 19 residues in the CDR3. Looked up from germline, CDR1 is MNHNS and CDR2 is SASEGT. The CDR3 bases are TGTGCCAGCAGTGAGGACACCGGACTAGCGGGGGGGCGCACAGATACGCAGTATTTT. It yields the protein CASSEDTGLAGGRTDTQYF.

J is TRBJ2-5 and V is TRBV30; 8 nucleotides match TRBD2. V was pared by 1 base and J by 5 bases, with 9 bases of the junction left unmatched. The CDR3 is 15 residues long. Per the germline V gene, CDR1 is GTSNPN and CDR2 is SVGIG (reference sequence). The CDR3 bases are TGTGCCTGGAGTGAGCGGGGGCCGACGGGGGAGACCCAGTACTTC. As protein: CAWSERGPTGETQYF.

This clone was recorded only once. The V call is TRBV30, the J call TRBJ2-3, with a possible D match to TRBD2 (7 bases). Germline loops: CDR1 GTSNPN, CDR2 SVGIG (reference sequence). Trimming stripped 5 bases from V and 4 bases from J, with 16 bases between. CDR3 size: 14 residues. The CDR3 nucleotides are TGTGCCTGGGGCCCCAGGGGAGGGGCAGATACGCAGTATTTT. It specifies CAWGPRGGADTQYF.

The chain recombines TRBV4-1 with TRBJ2-1, with TRBD2 matching 7 bases. This CDR3 comprises 17 residues. Trimming at V came to 1 base and at J to 7 bases, leaving 13 bases not matched to a gene. CDR1 and CDR2 (germline): MGHRA, YSYEKL. Here the CDR3 DNA reads TGCGCCAGCAGCCAAGGAGAACGGGCGGGAGTCAGGAATGAGCAGTTCTTC. Its translation: CASSQGERAGVRNEQFF.

The chain recombines TRBV6-1 with TRBJ1-5; possibly TRBD1 for D (6 bases). With 6 bases removed from V and 0 bases from J, the gap between germline ends came to 12 bases. Germline-derived CDR1 and CDR2 are MNHNS and SASEGT. CDR3 length equals 15 residues. DNA for the CDR3: TGTGCCAGCAGAAGGGGGGGCTATAGCAATCAGCCCCAGCATTTT. Protein product: CASRRGGYSNQPQHF.

The chain carries TRBV11-2 and TRBJ2-3; tentative D call: TRBD1 (6 bases). The CDR3 runs 16 residues. Trimming cost V 3 bases and J 1 base, with 14 bases left between them. In germline, CDR1 is SGHAT, CDR2 FQNNGV. CDR3: CASSFRDILGTDTQYF. CDR3 nucleotide sequence: TGTGCCAGCAGCTTCCGGGACATCCTGGGCACAGATACGCAGTATTTT.

The CDR3 is CASSTPTSGQTWEFF. Here the CDR3 DNA reads TGTGCCAGCAGTACCCCGACTAGCGGGCAAACCTGGGAGTTCTTC. The gene calls are TRBV28 and TRBJ2-1; the match to TRBD2 covers 10 bases. V lost 5 bases and J lost 14; bases outside the gene matches: 15. The V gene's germline CDR1 is MDHEN and CDR2 SYDVKM. The CDR3 loop spans 15 amino acids.

The chain recombines TRBV27 with TRBJ2-2, with D perhaps TRBD1 (6 bases). Germline CDR1 and CDR2: MNHEY and SMNVEV (reference sequence). The ends were cut back, 0 bases at V and 6 bases at J, with 14 bases in the middle. The CDR3 covers 16 residues. The CDR3 DNA is TGTGCCAGCAGTTTATCCGGGACAAATCGACCCGGGGAGCTGTTTTTT. Protein product: CASSLSGTNRPGELFF.